Following are 32 T cell receptor beta chains from one sample sequenced in a study of blood T cell repertoires in COVID-19. Clones were sequenced by immunoSEQ multiplex PCR, and TCRdb holds only the in-frame ones, with some missing. The sample carries about 38,000 clones, 90% recorded once. The sequencing input was peripheral blood. These TCRs come from a man in his fifties or sixties with active or convalescent COVID-19.

CDR3 sequence: CATSEPTGLADEQFF. The DNA of the CDR3 is TGTGCCACCAGTGAGCCGACGGGACTAGCGGATGAGCAGTTCTTC. This sequence joins TRBV24-1 and TRBJ2-1, with 11 bases fitting TRBD2. CDR1 is KGHDR, CDR2 SFDVKD, per germline. V shed 4 bases, J shed 8 bases, and the junction held 6 bases outside the gene matches. CDR3 length equals 15 residues.

This clone has only one observation. The gene calls are TRBV3-1 (or the pseudogene TRBV3-2) and TRBJ2-3, with D hard to call. Germline CDR1 reads LGHDT; CDR2 reads YNNKEL (reference sequence). CDR3 size: 18 residues. V was clipped by 1 base and J by 3 bases, with 20 bases between them. CDR3 bases: TGTGCCAGCAGCCAAGCGGTCGTCACAAGCCACAGTACAGATACGCAGTATTTT. It encodes CASSQAVVTSHSTDTQYF.

The J gene is TRBJ1-3, the V gene TRBV6-6; no clear D. The ends were cut back, 0 bases at V and 0 bases at J, with 6 bases in the middle. The CDR3 loop spans 15 amino acids. Germline V gene sequence: CDR1 MNHNY, CDR2 SVGAGI (reference sequence). Written as DNA, the CDR3 is TGTGCCAGCAGTTACTCGAGGAGCTCTGGAAACACCATATATTTT. Translation gives CASSYSRSSGNTIYF.

J is TRBJ2-2 and V is TRBV30; no firm D call. Germline V gives CDR1 GTSNPN, CDR2 SVGIG (reference sequence). This CDR3 has 14 residues. The V and J ends lost 0 bases and 1 base respectively, with 6 bases between them. The CDR3 sequence: CAWSVLQNTGELFF. As DNA, the CDR3 is TGTGCCTGGAGTGTACTACAGAACACCGGGGAGCTGTTTTTT.

This chain uses TRBV30 with TRBJ2-2, with TRBD1 identical over 8 bases. Germline values: CDR1 GTSNPN, CDR2 SVGIG (reference sequence). This CDR3 spans 16 amino acids. Unmatched junction bases numbered 11, after V lost 2 bases and J lost 6 bases. This CDR3 is CAWSLDRAPVAGELFF. The CDR3 DNA sequence: TGTGCCTGGAGTCTGGACAGGGCCCCGGTCGCCGGGGAGCTGTTTTTT.

The rearrangement uses TRBV10-1 and TRBJ2-1; D possibly corresponds to TRBD2 (5 bases). Trimming shortened V by 6 bases and J by 7 bases, and 10 bases separated the two germline ends. CDR3 size: 12 residues. The germline V gene encodes CDR1 WNHNN and CDR2 SYGVQD (reference sequence). The CDR3 spells CASSAGWNEQFF. The CDR3 DNA sequence: TGCGCCAGCAGCGCGGGCTGGAATGAGCAGTTCTTC.

The V and J genes are TRBV4-1 and TRBJ2-3, with 11 bases lining up with TRBD1. CDR1 and CDR2 (germline): MGHRA, YSYEKL. The CDR3 length is 15 residues. V was clipped by 6 bases and J by 5 bases; unmatched bases: 7. The CDR3 bases are TGCGCCAGCAGGTACGGACAGGGGGCCGTAGATACGCAGTATTTT. Translation: CASRYGQGAVDTQYF.

The chain combines TRBV15 with TRBJ1-1, with unresolved D. CDR1 and CDR2 (germline): LNHNV, YYDKDF (reference sequence). The CDR3 is 14 amino acids. Trimming stripped 5 bases from V and 3 bases from J, with 13 bases between. CDR3 nucleotides: TGTGCCACCAGCCTTGGGAACGGGGACACTGAAGCTTTCTTT. Encoded protein: CATSLGNGDTEAFF.

The DNA for the CDR3 is TGTGCCAGCAGCGTTTCCTGGCTAGCTATCAGTGAGCAGTTCTTC. It translates to CASSVSWLAISEQFF. V gene TRBV9 combines with J gene TRBJ2-1; TRBD2 is a possible D gene (5 bases). The germline V gene has CDR1 SGDLS and CDR2 YYNGEE. This CDR3 is built from 15 residues. Trimming shortened V by 2 bases and J by 9 bases, and 18 bases separated the two germline ends.

The V gene is TRBV15, the J gene TRBJ1-1; D perhaps matches TRBD1 (5 bases). Trimming took off 0 bases at V and 5 bases at J, with 10 bases between the two ends. The length of the CDR3 is 14 residues. Per germline, CDR1 LNHNV and CDR2 YYDKDF (reference sequence). The CDR3 bases are TGTGCCACCAGCAGAGATATGGGGGGGACTGAAGCTTTCTTT. Translated: CATSRDMGGTEAFF.

V gene TRBV6-6 combines with J gene TRBJ2-7; D is possibly TRBD1 (6 bases). CDR1 MNHNY and CDR2 SVGAGI come from the germline V gene (reference sequence). Trimming pared 3 bases from V and 7 bases from J, leaving 16 bases between. This CDR3 has 14 amino acids. CDR3 nucleotides: TGTGCCAGCAGTTATCTGCAGGGGAATGGGGAGCAGTACTTC. This translates into CASSYLQGNGEQYF.

This clone was detected only once. This chain connects TRBV7-3 to TRBJ2-5; a weak D match, TRBD1 (6 bases). The V and J ends lost 5 bases and 5 bases respectively, with 12 bases between them. Germline V gene lookup returns CDR1 SGHTA and CDR2 FQGTGA. The CDR3 has 13 residues. CDR3 DNA: TGTGCCAGCAGCCTACAGGGACGTGAGACCCAGTACTTC. Translated, it gives CASSLQGRETQYF.

The rearrangement joins TRBV10-3 to TRBJ1-5, with D perhaps TRBD1 (5 bases). Trimming left V 5 bases short and J 1 base short, with 12 bases between. The CDR3 extends over 15 amino acids. Germline V gene sequence: CDR1 ENHRY, CDR2 SYGVKD. The CDR3: CAISPQGISNQPQHF. In DNA, the CDR3 is TGTGCCATCAGTCCTCAGGGTATCAGCAATCAGCCCCAGCATTTT.

The rearrangement links TRBV9 to TRBJ2-2; D is unresolved. The germline V gene encodes CDR1 SGDLS and CDR2 YYNGEE. The CDR3 spans 15 residues. Trimming removed 0 bases at V and 1 base at J, with 7 bases between. CDR3 sequence: CASSVETRNTGELFF. The CDR3 DNA is TGTGCCAGCAGCGTAGAGACACGGAACACCGGGGAGCTGTTTTTT.

The V and J genes are TRBV10-2 and TRBJ2-7; 8 bases are shared with TRBD2. CDR1 WSHSY and CDR2 SAAADI come from the germline V gene. CDR3 length: 14 residues. Losses at the gene ends were 4 bases for V and 4 bases for J; bases not matched to a gene: 6. CDR3 in DNA: TGCGCCAGCAGTGGTGCGGGAGGAGGATACGAGCAGTACTTC. It is translated as CASSGAGGGYEQYF.

The rearrangement links TRBV3-1 (or the pseudogene TRBV3-2) to TRBJ2-2; D gene unclear. Trimming removed 1 base at V and 4 bases at J, with 13 bases between. Germline V gives CDR1 LGHDT, CDR2 YNNKEL (reference sequence). CDR3 size: 16 residues. CDR3 in amino acids: CASSQVQTLSTGELFF. The CDR3 DNA reads TGTGCCAGCAGCCAAGTACAGACGTTAAGCACCGGGGAGCTGTTTTTT.

The chain employs TRBV10-3 and TRBJ1-1; D possibly corresponds to TRBD1 (6 bases). This CDR3 spans 13 amino acids. Germline V gene lookup returns CDR1 ENHRY and CDR2 SYGVKD. V was pared by 11 bases and J by 4 bases, with 17 bases between. The CDR3 reads CASKRGGGTEAFF. CDR3 nucleotide sequence: TGTGCCTCCAAGAGGGGGGGAGGCACTGAAGCTTTCTTT.

The chain combines TRBV18 with TRBJ2-1, with TRBD2 as a possible D gene (5 bases). CDR3 length: 15 residues. Looked up from germline, CDR1 is KGHSH and CDR2 is LQKENI. Trimming left V 5 bases short and J 4 bases short, with 15 bases between. Here the CDR3 reads CASSGGRPRYNEQFF. CDR3 bases: TGTGCCAGCTCAGGAGGACGCCCCCGTTACAATGAGCAGTTCTTC.

The V gene is TRBV29-1, the J gene TRBJ2-2, with TRBD1 matching over 7 bases. Germline CDR1 is SQVTM and CDR2 is ANQGSEA. V dropped 4 bases and J dropped 3; count of bases not matched to a gene: 2. The CDR3 totals 13 residues. CDR3 nucleotides: TGCAGCGTTGTACAGGGGCACACCGGGGAGCTGTTTTTT. This encodes CSVVQGHTGELFF.

The gene calls are TRBV15 and TRBJ2-5, with D tentatively TRBD2 (5 bases). V was pared by 5 bases and J by 5 bases, with 21 bases between. This CDR3 is built from 16 residues. CDR1 is LNHNV and CDR2 is YYDKDF in the germline V gene (reference sequence). DNA of the CDR3: TGTGCCACCAGCGGACCTGACCGGACTCGTGAGGAGACCCAGTACTTC. The encoded protein is CATSGPDRTREETQYF.

The chain combines TRBV7-2 with TRBJ2-7, with TRBD2 identical over 9 bases. Unmatched junction bases numbered 9, after V lost 2 bases and J lost 4 bases. The CDR3 totals 16 residues. Per the germline V gene, CDR1 is SGHTA and CDR2 is FQGNSA. The CDR3 protein is CASSLRAGGLTYEQYF. The CDR3 coding sequence is TGTGCCAGCAGCTTACGGGCGGGAGGGCTCACTTACGAGCAGTACTTC.

The V call is TRBV19, the J call TRBJ2-5; maybe TRBD2 (5 bases). Trimming cost V 9 bases and J 5 bases, with 16 bases left between them. CDR1 is LNHDA, CDR2 SQIVND, per germline (reference sequence). This CDR3 is 13 amino acids long. The CDR3 coding sequence is TGTGCCAGCCGGGGTTATGGCGGCGAGACCCAGTACTTC. Protein: CASRGYGGETQYF. The full variable domain, in which reference TRBV19 and TRBJ2-5 provide the parts outside the CDR3, is DGGITQSPKYLFRKEGQNVTLSCEQNLNHDAMYWYRQDPGQGLRLIYYSQIVNDFQKGDIAEGYSVSREKKESFPLTVTSAQKNPTAFYLCASRGYGGETQYFGPGTRLLVL.

This sequence joins TRBV6-5 and TRBJ1-2; 8 nucleotides line up with TRBD1. Looked up from germline, CDR1 is MNHEY and CDR2 is SVGAGI. This CDR3 region has 11 residues. V gave up 7 bases and J gave up 10 bases; unmatched junction bases: 5. CDR3 sequence reads: CASKGTGFYTF. The DNA of the CDR3 is TGTGCCAGCAAAGGGACAGGTTTCTACACCTTC.

V is TRBV11-3 and J is TRBJ2-7; maybe TRBD2 (6 bases). Per germline, CDR1 SGHNT and CDR2 YENEEA. This CDR3 spans 13 amino acids. The V end was cut by 3 bases, the J end by 3 bases, with 9 bases between. The CDR3 loop is CASSLDGSYEQYF. CDR3 nucleotide sequence: TGTGCCAGCAGCTTGGACGGGAGCTACGAGCAGTACTTC.

This chain uses TRBV27 with TRBJ2-3, with 14 bases that match TRBD2. The CDR3 has 17 amino acids. Germline V lookup: CDR1 MNHEY, CDR2 SMNVEV (reference sequence). Trimming took 4 bases from V and 2 from J; bases not matched to a gene: 5. CDR3 amino acids: CASSYRLAGGNTDTQYF. In DNA form, the CDR3 reads TGTGCCAGCAGTTACCGACTAGCGGGAGGGAACACAGATACGCAGTATTTT.

The J gene is TRBJ1-1, the V gene TRBV30; unclear D gene. V was cut by 0 bases and J by 12 bases, with 14 bases left in between. The V gene's germline CDR1 is GTSNPN and CDR2 SVGIG (reference sequence). The CDR3 covers 12 residues. In DNA, the CDR3 is TGTGCCTGGAGTGTACAAAAAGACAAGACTTTCTTT. This sequence encodes CAWSVQKDKTFF.

The chain joins TRBV4-3 to TRBJ2-7; 8 bases are shared with TRBD1. This CDR3 contains 15 residues. Germline CDR1 reads LGHNA; CDR2 reads YSLEER. Trimming cost V 0 bases and J 2 bases; bases outside gene matches: 3. CDR3 DNA sequence: TGCGCCAGCAGCCAAGATTTGACAGGGGCCTACGAGCAGTACTTC. It is translated as CASSQDLTGAYEQYF.

The chain links TRBV28 to TRBJ1-5; tentative D call: TRBD1 (5 bases). The ends were cut back, 8 bases at V and 4 bases at J, with 12 bases in the middle. Germline V CDR1 and CDR2: MDHEN, SYDVKM. The CDR3 has 13 residues. Here the CDR3 DNA reads TGTGCCAGCGGCAGGGTTAGAAATCAGCCCCAGCATTTT. Its translation: CASGRVRNQPQHF. Complete variable domain (other parts from reference TRBV28 and TRBJ1-5): DVKVTQSSRYLVKRTGEKVFLECVQDMDHENMFWYRQDPGLGLRLIYFSYDVKMKEKGDIPEGYSVSREKKERFSLILESASTNQTSMYLCASGRVRNQPQHFGDGTRLSIL.

The chain combines TRBV9 with TRBJ1-5, with 9 bases matching TRBD1. Germline V lookup: CDR1 SGDLS, CDR2 YYNGEE. The V segment lost 6 bases and the J segment 0 bases; nucleotides outside the gene matches: 10. This CDR3 spans 17 amino acids. The CDR3 nucleotides are TGTGCCAGCAAGTGGGGACAGGGCACTTATAGCAATCAGCCCCAGCATTTT. Translation gives CASKWGQGTYSNQPQHF.

This chain joins TRBV15 and TRBJ1-5, with D tentatively TRBD1 (6 bases). Trimming pared 4 bases from V and 6 bases from J, leaving 16 bases between. This CDR3 spans 15 amino acids. Germline values: CDR1 LNHNV, CDR2 YYDKDF (reference sequence). CDR3 bases: TGTGCCACCAGCACAAGACAGGTCAATAGTCAGCCCCAGCATTTT. It is translated as CATSTRQVNSQPQHF.

This chain links TRBV10-3 with TRBJ2-7; 7 nucleotides match TRBD1. The CDR3 length is 15 residues. After removal of 6 bases from V and 0 bases from J, the junction contained 8 bases not matched to a gene. Germline V gene sequence: CDR1 ENHRY, CDR2 SYGVKD. The CDR3 spells CAISRGQADSYEQYF. CDR3 DNA: TGTGCCATCAGCCGCGGACAGGCCGACTCCTACGAGCAGTACTTC.

The genes are TRBV24-1 and TRBJ2-6; no clear D. This CDR3 is 16 amino acids long. Germline assignment: CDR1 KGHDR and CDR2 SFDVKD. V lost 4 bases to trimming and J lost 4 bases, with 13 bases between them. CDR3 sequence (DNA): TGTGCCACCAGTGACCCCAGTTGGTCCGGGGCCAACGTCCTGACTTTC. Its protein product is CATSDPSWSGANVLTF.